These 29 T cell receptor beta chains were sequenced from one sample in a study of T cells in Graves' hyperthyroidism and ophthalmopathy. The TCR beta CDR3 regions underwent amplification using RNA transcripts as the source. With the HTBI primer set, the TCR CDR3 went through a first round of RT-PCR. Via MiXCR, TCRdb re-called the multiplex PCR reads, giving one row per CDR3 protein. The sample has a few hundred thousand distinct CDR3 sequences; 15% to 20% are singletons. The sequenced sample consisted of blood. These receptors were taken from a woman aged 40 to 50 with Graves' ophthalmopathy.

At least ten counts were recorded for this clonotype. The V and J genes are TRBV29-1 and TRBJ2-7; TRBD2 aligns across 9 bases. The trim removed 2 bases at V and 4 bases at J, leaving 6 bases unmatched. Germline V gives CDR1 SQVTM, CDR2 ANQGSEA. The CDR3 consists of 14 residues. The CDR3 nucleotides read TGCAGCGTTGAATTGGCGGGAGGGTTGTACGAGCAGTACTTC. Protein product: CSVELAGGLYEQYF.

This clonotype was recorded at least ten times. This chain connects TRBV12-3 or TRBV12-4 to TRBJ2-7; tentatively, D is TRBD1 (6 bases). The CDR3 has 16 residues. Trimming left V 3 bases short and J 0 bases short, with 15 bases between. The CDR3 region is CASSFGPPDSSYEQYF. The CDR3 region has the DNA TGTGCCAGCAGTTTTGGGCCACCGGACAGCTCCTACGAGCAGTACTTC.

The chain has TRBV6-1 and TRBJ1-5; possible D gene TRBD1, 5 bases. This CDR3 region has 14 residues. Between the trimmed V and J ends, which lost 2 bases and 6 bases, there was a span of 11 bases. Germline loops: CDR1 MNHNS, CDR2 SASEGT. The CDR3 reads CASSEMRGGQPQHF. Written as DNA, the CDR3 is TGTGCCAGCAGTGAAATGAGGGGAGGTCAGCCCCAGCATTTT.

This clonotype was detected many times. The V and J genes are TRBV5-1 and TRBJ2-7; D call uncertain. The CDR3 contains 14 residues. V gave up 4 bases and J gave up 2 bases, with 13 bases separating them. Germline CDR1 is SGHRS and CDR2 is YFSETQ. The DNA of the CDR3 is TGCGCCAGCAGCCCCTCCCCCCTCCCCTACGAGCAGTACTTC. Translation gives CASSPSPLPYEQYF. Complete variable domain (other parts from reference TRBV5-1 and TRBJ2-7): KAGVTQTPRYLIKTRGQQVTLSCSPISGHRSVSWYQQTPGQGLQFLFEYFSETQRNKGNFPGRFSGRQFSNSRSEMNVSTLELGDSALYLCASSPSPLPYEQYFGPGTRLTVT.

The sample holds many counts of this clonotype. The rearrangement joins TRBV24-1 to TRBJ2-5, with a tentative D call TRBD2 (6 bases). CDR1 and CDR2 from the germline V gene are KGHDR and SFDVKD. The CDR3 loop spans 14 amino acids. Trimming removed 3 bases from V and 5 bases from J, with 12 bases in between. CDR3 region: CATSDPTGGETQYF. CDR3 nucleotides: TGTGCCACCAGTGATCCAACAGGAGGGGAGACCCAGTACTTC.

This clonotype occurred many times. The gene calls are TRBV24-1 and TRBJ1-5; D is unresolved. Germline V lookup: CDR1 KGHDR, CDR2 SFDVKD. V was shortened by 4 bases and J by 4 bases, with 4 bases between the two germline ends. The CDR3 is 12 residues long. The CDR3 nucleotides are TGTGCCACCAGTGAAGCGAATCAGCCCCAGCATTTT. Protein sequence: CATSEANQPQHF.

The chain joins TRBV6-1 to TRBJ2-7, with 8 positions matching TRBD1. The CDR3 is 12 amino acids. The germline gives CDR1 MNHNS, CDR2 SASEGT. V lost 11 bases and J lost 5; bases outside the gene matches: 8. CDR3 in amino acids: CACSRGPDEQYF. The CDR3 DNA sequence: TGTGCCTGTTCCAGGGGGCCGGACGAGCAGTACTTC.

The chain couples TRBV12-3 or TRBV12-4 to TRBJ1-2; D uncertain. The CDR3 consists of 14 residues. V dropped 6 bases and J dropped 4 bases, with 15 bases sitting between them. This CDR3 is CASRDVESPYGYTF. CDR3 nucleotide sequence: TGTGCCAGCAGGGACGTTGAGTCCCCCTATGGCTACACCTTC.

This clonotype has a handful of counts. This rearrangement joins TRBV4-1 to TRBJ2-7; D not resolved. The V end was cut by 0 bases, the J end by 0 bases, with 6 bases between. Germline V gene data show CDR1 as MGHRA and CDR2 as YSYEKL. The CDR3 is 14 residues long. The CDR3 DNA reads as TGCGCCAGCAGCCAAGACGCGAGCTCCTACGAGCAGTACTTC. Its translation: CASSQDASSYEQYF.

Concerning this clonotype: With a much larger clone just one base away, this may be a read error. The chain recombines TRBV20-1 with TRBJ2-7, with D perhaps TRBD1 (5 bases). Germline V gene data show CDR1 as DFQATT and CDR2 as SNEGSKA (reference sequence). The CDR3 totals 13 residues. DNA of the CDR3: TGCAGTGCTAGGGGGCAGGTCGGGTACGGGCAGTACTTC. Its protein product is CSARGQVGYGQYF.

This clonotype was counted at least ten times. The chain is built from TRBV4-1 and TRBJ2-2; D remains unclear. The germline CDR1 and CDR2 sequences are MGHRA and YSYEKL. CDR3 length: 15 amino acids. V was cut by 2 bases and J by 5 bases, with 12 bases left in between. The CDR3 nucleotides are TGCGCCAGCAGCCAACACCTGGGCCGTACCGGGGAGCTGTTTTTT. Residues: CASSQHLGRTGELFF.

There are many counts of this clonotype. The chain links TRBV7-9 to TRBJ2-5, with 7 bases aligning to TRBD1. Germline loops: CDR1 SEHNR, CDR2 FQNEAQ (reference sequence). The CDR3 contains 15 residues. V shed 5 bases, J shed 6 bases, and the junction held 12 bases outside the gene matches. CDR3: CASSPRGNGIKTQYF. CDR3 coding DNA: TGTGCCAGCAGCCCCAGGGGGAACGGGATAAAGACCCAGTACTTC.

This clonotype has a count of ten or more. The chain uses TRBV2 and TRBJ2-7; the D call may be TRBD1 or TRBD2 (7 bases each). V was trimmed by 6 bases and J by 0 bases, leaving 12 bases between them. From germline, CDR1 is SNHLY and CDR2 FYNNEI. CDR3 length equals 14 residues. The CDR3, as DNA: TGTGCCAGCAGAATCAGGGGGGGCTCCTACGAGCAGTACTTC. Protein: CASRIRGGSYEQYF.

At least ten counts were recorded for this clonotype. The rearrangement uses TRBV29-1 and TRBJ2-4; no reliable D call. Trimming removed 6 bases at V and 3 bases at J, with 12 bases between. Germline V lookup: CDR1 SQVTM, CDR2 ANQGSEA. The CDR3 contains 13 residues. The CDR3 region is CSVLKAGKNIQYF. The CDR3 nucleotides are TGCAGCGTCCTTAAAGCAGGCAAAAACATTCAGTACTTC.

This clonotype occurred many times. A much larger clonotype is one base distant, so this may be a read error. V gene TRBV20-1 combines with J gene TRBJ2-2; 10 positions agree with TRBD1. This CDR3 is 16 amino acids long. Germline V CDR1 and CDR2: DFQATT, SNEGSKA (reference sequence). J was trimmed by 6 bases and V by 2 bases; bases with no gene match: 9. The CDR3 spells CSARPGQGPVAGELFF. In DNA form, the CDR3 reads TGCAGTGCTAGACCGGGACAGGGGCCCGTCGCCGGGGAGCTGTTTTTT.

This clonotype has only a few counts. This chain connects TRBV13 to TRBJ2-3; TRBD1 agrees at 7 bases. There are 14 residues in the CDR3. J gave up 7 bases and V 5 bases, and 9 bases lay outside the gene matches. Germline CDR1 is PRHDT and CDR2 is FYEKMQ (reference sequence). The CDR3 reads CASSPPTGENTQYF. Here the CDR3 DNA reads TGTGCCAGCAGCCCCCCCACAGGGGAAAATACGCAGTATTTT.

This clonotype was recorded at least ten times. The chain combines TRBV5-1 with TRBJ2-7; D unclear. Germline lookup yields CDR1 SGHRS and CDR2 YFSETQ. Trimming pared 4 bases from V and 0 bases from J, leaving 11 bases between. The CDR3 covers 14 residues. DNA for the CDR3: TGCGCCAGCAGCCGGGTCCGGCCCTCCTACGAGCAGTACTTC. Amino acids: CASSRVRPSYEQYF.

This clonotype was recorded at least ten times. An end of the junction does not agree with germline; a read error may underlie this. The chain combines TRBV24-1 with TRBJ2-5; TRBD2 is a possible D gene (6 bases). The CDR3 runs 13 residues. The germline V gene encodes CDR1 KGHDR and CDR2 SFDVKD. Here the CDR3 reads CATSDAVRETQHF. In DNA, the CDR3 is TGTGCCACCAGTGATGCTGTTCGGGAGACCCAGCACTTC.

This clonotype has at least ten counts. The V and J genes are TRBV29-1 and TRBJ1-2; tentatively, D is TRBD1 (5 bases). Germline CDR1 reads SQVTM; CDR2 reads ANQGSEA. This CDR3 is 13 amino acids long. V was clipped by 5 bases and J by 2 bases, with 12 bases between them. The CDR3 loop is CSVQGDKNYGYTF. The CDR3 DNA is TGCAGCGTTCAGGGAGATAAGAACTATGGCTACACCTTC. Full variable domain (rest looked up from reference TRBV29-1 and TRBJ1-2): SAVISQKPSRDICQRGTSLTIQCQVDSQVTMMFWYRQQPGQSLTLIATANQGSEATYESGFVIDKFPISRPNLTFSTLTVSNMSPEDSSIYLCSVQGDKNYGYTFGSGTRLTVV.

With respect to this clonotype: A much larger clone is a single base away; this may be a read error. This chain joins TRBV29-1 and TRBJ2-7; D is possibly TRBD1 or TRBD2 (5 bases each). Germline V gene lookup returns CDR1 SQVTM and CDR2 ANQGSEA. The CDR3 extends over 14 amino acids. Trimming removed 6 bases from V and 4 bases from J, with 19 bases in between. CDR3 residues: CSVLIGERVYEQYF. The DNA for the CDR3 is TGCAGCGTCTTAATAGGGGAGAGGGTGTACGAGCAGTACTTC.

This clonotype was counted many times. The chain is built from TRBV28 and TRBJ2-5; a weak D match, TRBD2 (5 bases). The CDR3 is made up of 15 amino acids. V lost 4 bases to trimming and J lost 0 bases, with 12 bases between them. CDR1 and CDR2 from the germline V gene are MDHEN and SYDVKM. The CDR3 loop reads CASSSFGRDQETQYF. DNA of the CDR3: TGTGCCAGCAGTTCGTTCGGGCGGGACCAAGAGACCCAGTACTTC.

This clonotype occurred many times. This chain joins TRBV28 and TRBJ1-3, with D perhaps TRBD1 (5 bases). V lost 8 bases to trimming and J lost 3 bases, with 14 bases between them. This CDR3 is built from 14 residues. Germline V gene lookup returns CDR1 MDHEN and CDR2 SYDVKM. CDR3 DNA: TGTGCCAGCCGCCAGGGTCTAAATGGAAACACCATATATTTT. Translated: CASRQGLNGNTIYF. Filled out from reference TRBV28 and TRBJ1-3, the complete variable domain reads DVKVTQSSRYLVKRTGEKVFLECVQDMDHENMFWYRQDPGLGLRLIYFSYDVKMKEKGDIPEGYSVSREKKERFSLILESASTNQTSMYLCASRQGLNGNTIYFGEGSWLTVV.

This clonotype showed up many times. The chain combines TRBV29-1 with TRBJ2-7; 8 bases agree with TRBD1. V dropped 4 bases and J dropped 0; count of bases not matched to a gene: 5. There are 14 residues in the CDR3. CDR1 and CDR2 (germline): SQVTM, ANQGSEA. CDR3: CSVGSGGSSYEQYF. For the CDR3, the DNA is TGCAGCGTTGGGTCAGGGGGCAGCTCCTACGAGCAGTACTTC.

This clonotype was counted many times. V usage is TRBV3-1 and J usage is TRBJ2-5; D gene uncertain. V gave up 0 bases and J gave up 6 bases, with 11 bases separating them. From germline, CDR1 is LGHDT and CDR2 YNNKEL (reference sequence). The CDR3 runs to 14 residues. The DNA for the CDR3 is TGTGCCAGCAGCCAAGAAACCCGGTCGAAGACCCAGTACTTC. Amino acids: CASSQETRSKTQYF.

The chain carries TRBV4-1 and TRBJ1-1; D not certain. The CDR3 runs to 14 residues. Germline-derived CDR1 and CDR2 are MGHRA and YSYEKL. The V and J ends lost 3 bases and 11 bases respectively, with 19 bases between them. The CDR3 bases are TGCGCCAGCAGCCACGGGCGGGTAGATTACGGGGCTTTCTTT. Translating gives CASSHGRVDYGAFF.

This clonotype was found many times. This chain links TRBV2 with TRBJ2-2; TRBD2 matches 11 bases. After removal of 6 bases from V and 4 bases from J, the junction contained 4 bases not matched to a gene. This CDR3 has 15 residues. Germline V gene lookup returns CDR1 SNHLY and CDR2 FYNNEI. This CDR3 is CASRVAGGSTGELFF. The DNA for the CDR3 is TGTGCCAGCAGAGTAGCGGGAGGGAGCACCGGGGAGCTGTTTTTT.

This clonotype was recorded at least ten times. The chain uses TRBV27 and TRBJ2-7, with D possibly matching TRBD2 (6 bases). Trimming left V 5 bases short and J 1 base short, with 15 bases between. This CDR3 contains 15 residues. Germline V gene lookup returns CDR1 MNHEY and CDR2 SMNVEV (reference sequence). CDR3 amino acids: CASSPGDAPSYEQYF. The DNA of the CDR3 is TGTGCCAGCAGTCCGGGGGACGCTCCGTCCTACGAGCAGTACTTC.

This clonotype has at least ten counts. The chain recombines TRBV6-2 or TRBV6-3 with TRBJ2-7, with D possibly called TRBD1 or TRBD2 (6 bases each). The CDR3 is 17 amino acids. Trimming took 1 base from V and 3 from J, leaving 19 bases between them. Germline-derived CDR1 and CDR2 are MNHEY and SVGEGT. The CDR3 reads CASSYLGTGTYNYEQYF. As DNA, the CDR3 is TGTGCCAGCAGTTACTTGGGTACAGGGACTTACAACTACGAGCAGTACTTC.

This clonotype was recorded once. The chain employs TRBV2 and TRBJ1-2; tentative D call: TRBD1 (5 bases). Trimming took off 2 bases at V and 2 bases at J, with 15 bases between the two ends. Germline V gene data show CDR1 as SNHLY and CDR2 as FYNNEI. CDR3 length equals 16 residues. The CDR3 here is CASSEIVGRTNYGYTF. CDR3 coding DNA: TGTGCCAGCAGTGAAATTGTGGGGCGGACCAACTATGGCTACACCTTC. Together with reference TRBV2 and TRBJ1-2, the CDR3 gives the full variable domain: EPEVTQTPSHQVTQMGQEVILRCVPISNHLYFYWYRQILGQKVEFLVSFYNNEISEKSEIFDDQFSVERPDGSNFTLKIRSTKLEDSAMYFCASSEIVGRTNYGYTFGSGTRLTVV.